Below are 22 T cell receptor beta chains sequenced from a single sample in a study of identical twins. A single record per CDR3 protein comes from TCRdb applying MiXCR to the 5' RACE reads. This table holds under 350,000 distinct CDR3 sequences, 8% to 9.5% found once. The sample also formed part of further work on yellow fever vaccine responses in identical twins.

Sequenced: CD8+ T cells sorted from blood. These receptors came from a woman younger than 30 in good health.

This clonotype was seen more than once but under ten times. CDR3 sequence reads: CASSLAMDSHRFF. The DNA for the CDR3 is TGTGCCAGCAGCTTAGCCATGGACAGCCACCGGTTCTTC. J is TRBJ2-1 and V is TRBV7-9; perhaps TRBD1 as D (6 bases). The CDR3 covers 13 residues. Trimming removed 0 bases at V and 15 bases at J, with 15 bases between. From germline, CDR1 is SEHNR and CDR2 FQNEAQ (reference sequence).

This clonotype was seen repeatedly, ten times or more. The J gene is TRBJ2-3, the V gene TRBV27; tentatively, D is TRBD2 (6 bases). The CDR3 is 14 amino acids. V was pared by 6 bases and J by 7 bases, with 17 bases between. The germline gives CDR1 MNHEY, CDR2 SMNVEV (reference sequence). In DNA, the CDR3 is TGTGCCAGCAGATGGCGGGGCCTTCTAAATACGCAGTATTTT. As protein: CASRWRGLLNTQYF.

The chain links TRBV6-2 or TRBV6-3 to TRBJ2-1; maybe TRBD2 (5 bases). The CDR3 runs to 14 residues. Germline V gene sequence: CDR1 MNHEY, CDR2 SVGEGT. Trimming took off 10 bases at V and 3 bases at J, with 16 bases between the two ends. In nucleotides, the CDR3 is TGTGCCACAGAAACGGGGTTATTCTACAATGAGCAGTTCTTC. It encodes CATETGLFYNEQFF.

The sample holds a few counts of this clonotype. V usage is TRBV19 and J usage is TRBJ2-7; 9 positions match TRBD2. This CDR3 is 13 amino acids long. The J segment lost 2 bases and the V segment lost 9 bases, leaving 5 bases of the junction unmatched. Germline V gives CDR1 LNHDA, CDR2 SQIVND (reference sequence). DNA of the CDR3: TGTGCCAGCTCAGAGCGGGGGGCCTACGAGCAGTACTTC. Translating gives CASSERGAYEQYF.

V usage is TRBV6-2 or TRBV6-3 and J usage is TRBJ2-7; 8 bases are a match to TRBD2. V was pared by 6 bases and J by 0 bases, with 10 bases of the junction left unmatched. This CDR3 region has 16 residues. The germline gives CDR1 MNHEY, CDR2 SVGEGT. The CDR3 sequence: CASSPQTSGASYEQYF. The CDR3 nucleotides read TGTGCCAGCAGCCCACAAACTAGCGGCGCCTCCTACGAGCAGTACTTC.

This chain joins TRBV2 and TRBJ1-1; D possibly corresponds to TRBD1 (5 bases). V was cut by 5 bases and J by 2 bases, with 15 bases left in between. This CDR3 spans 15 amino acids. Germline V lookup: CDR1 SNHLY, CDR2 FYNNEI. For the CDR3, the DNA is TGTGCCAGCAGTCCGGGGCGGATGGGTAACACTGAAGCTTTCTTT. This translates into CASSPGRMGNTEAFF.

In this sample, this clonotype turned up a few times. No DNA is shown, since the ends of the CDR3 on it are uncertain; the CDR3 is the one TCRdb lists. The CDR3 here is CASSSSGRANTGELFF. The V call is TRBV28, the J call TRBJ2-2; no DNA check was done on the table's D call, TRBD1. Including both end residues, the CDR3 is 16 amino acids long. The germline CDR1 and CDR2 sequences are MDHEN and SYDVKM.

Worth noting for this clonotype: At one boundary the junction diverges from the germline segment, which might be a read error. The J gene is TRBJ2-4, the V gene TRBV20-1, with TRBD1 identical over 9 bases. The CDR3 sequence is 13 residues long. Germline CDR1 reads DFQATT; CDR2 reads SNEGSKA (reference sequence). The CDR3 bases are TGCAGTGCTAGGGGGGACAGGGATCCCTTTGAGGACTTC. Protein sequence: CSARGDRDPFEDF.

The chain carries TRBV7-8 and TRBJ2-7; TRBD1 matches at 7 bases. From germline, CDR1 is SGHVS and CDR2 FQNEAQ. The ends lost 5 bases at V and 0 bases at J; junction bases unmatched: 4. This CDR3 is 14 amino acids long. The CDR3 coding sequence is TGTGCCAGCAGCGAGGACAGGAACTCCTACGAGCAGTACTTC. This codes for CASSEDRNSYEQYF.

The CDR3 region has the DNA TGCAGTGCGAGTGACTACTACGAGCAGTACTTC. It translates to CSASDYYEQYF. This sequence joins TRBV20-1 and TRBJ2-7, with D possibly matching TRBD2 (5 bases). Germline CDR1 reads DFQATT; CDR2 reads SNEGSKA (reference sequence). The CDR3 is made up of 11 amino acids. The V and J ends lost 6 bases and 3 bases respectively, with 9 bases between them.

This clonotype was detected many times. V and J are TRBV11-2 and TRBJ2-5; D unresolved. The V gene's germline CDR1 is SGHAT and CDR2 FQNNGV. Trimming left V 0 bases short and J 0 bases short, with 14 bases between. The CDR3 spans 17 residues. CDR3 nucleotide sequence: TGTGCCAGCAGCTTAGACTCTAACCTCGCACACCAAGAGACCCAGTACTTC. It codes for CASSLDSNLAHQETQYF.

CDR3 loop: CSASGTSGIYEQYF. As DNA, the CDR3 is TGCAGTGCTTCCGGGACTAGCGGGATCTACGAGCAGTACTTC. This chain connects TRBV20-1 to TRBJ2-7, with TRBD2 identical over 13 bases. The J segment lost 3 bases and the V segment lost 5 bases, leaving 4 bases of the junction unmatched. The CDR3 has 14 amino acids. CDR1 is DFQATT, CDR2 SNEGSKA, per germline (reference sequence).

This chain connects TRBV20-1 to TRBJ2-1; D uncertain. V was cut by 0 bases and J by 3 bases, with 6 bases left in between. CDR3 length: 13 amino acids. Per the germline V gene, CDR1 is DFQATT and CDR2 is SNEGSKA (reference sequence). The CDR3 bases are TGCAGTGCTAGAGATCCAAACTACAATGAGCAGTTCTTC. This codes for CSARDPNYNEQFF.

In this sample, this clonotype turned up a few times. This chain links TRBV5-1 with TRBJ1-6, with a tentative D call TRBD1 (5 bases). The CDR3 spans 14 residues. Trimming took 4 bases from V and 9 from J, leaving 14 bases between them. From germline, CDR1 is SGHRS and CDR2 YFSETQ. CDR3 coding DNA: TGCGCCAGCAGCCTTCCGGACACAAGTTCACCCCTCCACTTT. Its translation: CASSLPDTSSPLHF.

This clonotype was counted a few times. This chain uses TRBV30 with TRBJ2-2, with D maybe TRBD2 (6 bases). There are 14 residues in the CDR3. V was shortened by 0 bases and J by 2 bases, with 7 bases between the two germline ends. Per the germline V gene, CDR1 is GTSNPN and CDR2 is SVGIG (reference sequence). The CDR3 coding sequence is TGTGCCTGGAGTGTTGGACTAAACACCGGGGAGCTGTTTTTT. Translated: CAWSVGLNTGELFF. The full variable domain, its missing parts supplied by reference TRBV30 and TRBJ2-2, is SQTIHQWPATLVQPVGSPLSLECTVEGTSNPNLYWYRQAAGRGLQLLFYSVGIGQISSEVPQNLSASRPQDRQFILSSKKLLLSDSGFYLCAWSVGLNTGELFFGEGSRLTVL.

Ten or more counts support this clonotype. The gene calls are TRBV20-1 and TRBJ2-2, with D maybe TRBD1 (5 bases). Deletions cut 1 base from V and 3 bases from J, with 12 bases between. Germline V lookup: CDR1 DFQATT, CDR2 SNEGSKA (reference sequence). The CDR3 is 15 residues long. As DNA, the CDR3 is TGCAGTGCTAGAGTCCAGGGAAGGGACACCGGGGAGCTGTTTTTT. This encodes CSARVQGRDTGELFF.

This clonotype showed up just a few times. This may be a read error: a much more frequent sequence differs by one nucleotide. The chain links TRBV5-6 to TRBJ1-1; D not certain. V lost 1 base and J lost 3, with 4 bases in between. CDR3 size: 12 residues. Per the germline V gene, CDR1 is SGHDT and CDR2 is YYEEEE. CDR3: CASSLMDTEAFF. As DNA, the CDR3 is TGTGCCAGCAGCTTGATGGACACTGAAGCTTTCTTT.

This clonotype was counted ten times or more. This sequence joins TRBV10-3 and TRBJ2-3; 8 nucleotides agree with TRBD1. Per the germline V gene, CDR1 is ENHRY and CDR2 is SYGVKD. The ends lost 8 bases at V and 4 bases at J; junction bases unmatched: 5. The CDR3 spans 13 residues. The CDR3 reads CAILDRAADTQYF. CDR3 DNA sequence: TGTGCCATCCTGGACAGGGCGGCAGATACGCAGTATTTT.

This clonotype showed up just a few times. The V and J genes are TRBV28 and TRBJ2-5, with D perhaps TRBD1 (5 bases). V lost 5 bases, J lost 0 bases, and 10 bases lay in between. The CDR3 consists of 14 residues. Looked up from germline, CDR1 is MDHEN and CDR2 is SYDVKM. DNA for the CDR3: TGTGCCAGCAGTCTTAGGGGAAACCAAGAGACCCAGTACTTC. Translated: CASSLRGNQETQYF.

Ten or more counts support this clonotype. This chain uses TRBV20-1 with TRBJ2-1, with 9 bases lining up with TRBD2. This CDR3 has 12 residues. CDR1 is DFQATT, CDR2 SNEGSKA, per germline (reference sequence). V lost 3 bases, J lost 9 bases, and 3 bases stayed unmatched. The CDR3 protein is CSARGLAIEQFF. The DNA for the CDR3 is TGCAGTGCTAGGGGACTAGCCATTGAGCAGTTCTTC.

The rearrangement uses TRBV5-1 and TRBJ2-1, with a possible D match to TRBD2 (5 bases). Germline-derived CDR1 and CDR2 are SGHRS and YFSETQ. The CDR3 runs to 14 residues. The V and J ends lost 0 bases and 7 bases respectively, with 11 bases between them. The CDR3 is CASSLAGWENEQFF. The CDR3 DNA sequence: TGCGCCAGCAGCTTGGCGGGATGGGAGAATGAGCAGTTCTTC.

The sample holds many counts of this clonotype. The chain uses TRBV3-1 and TRBJ2-5; tentatively, D is TRBD1 or TRBD2 (5 bases each). This CDR3 spans 15 amino acids. Looked up from germline, CDR1 is LGHDT and CDR2 is YNNKEL (reference sequence). V was trimmed by 4 bases and J by 0 bases, leaving 12 bases between them. Written as DNA, the CDR3 is TGTGCCAGCAGCCCAGGGACGGAGTACCAAGAGACCCAGTACTTC. Encoded protein: CASSPGTEYQETQYF.